This T cell receptor beta chain was found in a study of neurological immune-mediated disorders. The study, taken as a whole, reports: HTLV-1-associated myelopathy had the most TCR clonal expansion, whereas multiple sclerosis had the least (lower than in healthy controls).

The table lists this clonotype with a few counts. What it binds is not known. Trimming left V 0 bases short and J 0 bases short, with 12 bases between. The germline V gene has CDR1 SGHDN and CDR2 FVKESK. CDR3 size: 17 residues. One entry per CDR3 protein results from TCRdb running MiXCR on the 5' RACE reads. The sample holds under 50,000 distinct CDR3 sequences, over 20% seen once. The source is a woman between 70 and 85 years old in good health. Sequencing was performed on PBMCs. The J gene is TRBJ1-5, the V gene TRBV14; D ambiguous. The CDR3 loop reads CASSQDRTAYSNQPQHF. In nucleotides, the CDR3 is TGTGCCAGCAGCCAAGATCGTACAGCCTATAGCAATCAGCCCCAGCATTTT.